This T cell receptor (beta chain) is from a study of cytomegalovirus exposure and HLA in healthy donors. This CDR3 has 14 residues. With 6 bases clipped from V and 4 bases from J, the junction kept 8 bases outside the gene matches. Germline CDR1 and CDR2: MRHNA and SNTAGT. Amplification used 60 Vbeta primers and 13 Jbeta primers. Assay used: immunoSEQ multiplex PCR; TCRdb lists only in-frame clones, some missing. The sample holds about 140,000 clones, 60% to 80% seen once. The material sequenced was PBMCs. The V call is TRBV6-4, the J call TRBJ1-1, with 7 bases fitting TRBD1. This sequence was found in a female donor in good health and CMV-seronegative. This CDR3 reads CASRLRTGLTEAFF. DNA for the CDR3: TGTGCCAGCAGGCTAAGGACAGGCCTCACTGAAGCTTTCTTT.